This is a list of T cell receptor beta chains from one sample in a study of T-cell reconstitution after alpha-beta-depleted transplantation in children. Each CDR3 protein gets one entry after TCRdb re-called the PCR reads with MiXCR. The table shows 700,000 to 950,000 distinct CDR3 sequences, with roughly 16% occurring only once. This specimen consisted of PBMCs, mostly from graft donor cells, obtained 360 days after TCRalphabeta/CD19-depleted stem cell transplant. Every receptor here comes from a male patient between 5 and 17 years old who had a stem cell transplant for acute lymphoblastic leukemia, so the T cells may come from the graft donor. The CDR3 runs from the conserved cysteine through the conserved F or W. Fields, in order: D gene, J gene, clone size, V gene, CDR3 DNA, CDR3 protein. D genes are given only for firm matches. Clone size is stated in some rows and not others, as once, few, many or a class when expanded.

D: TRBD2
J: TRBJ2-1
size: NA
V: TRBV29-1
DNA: TGCAGCGTTGAGCTAGGGGGACTAGCGGACAATGAGCAGTTCTTC
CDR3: CSVELGGLADNEQFF

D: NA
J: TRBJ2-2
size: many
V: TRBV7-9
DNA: TGTGCCAGCAGCTTCGGGACTCTGGGTCCCACCGGGGAGCTGTTTTTT
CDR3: CASSFGTLGPTGELFF

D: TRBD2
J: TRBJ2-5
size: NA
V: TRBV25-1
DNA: TGTGCCAGCAGTGAATCCCAACTAGCGTTCGGTAGGGAGACCCAGTACTTC
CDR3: CASSESQLAFGRETQYF

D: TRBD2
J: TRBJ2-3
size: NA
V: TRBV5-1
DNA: TGCGCCAGCAGCTTGGCTAATCTAGCGGGACAAGATACGCAGTATTTT
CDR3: CASSLANLAGQDTQYF

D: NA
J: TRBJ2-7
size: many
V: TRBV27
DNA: TGTGCCAGCAGTTTAAGGCCACCCTACGAGCAGTACTTC
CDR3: CASSLRPPYEQYF

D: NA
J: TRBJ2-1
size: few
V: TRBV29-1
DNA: TGCAGCGTTGTGAGTCGGGGGAGCAGGTGGTTCTTC
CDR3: CSVVSRGSRWFF

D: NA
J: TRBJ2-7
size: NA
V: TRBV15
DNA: TGTGCCACCAGCAGAGATAGGACCCTGAACTTTTACTTC
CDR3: CATSRDRTLNFYF

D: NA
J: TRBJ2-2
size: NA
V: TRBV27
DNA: TGTGCCAGCAGTTTATTGTGGGGGCAGAACACCGGGGAGCTGTTTTTT
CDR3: CASSLLWGQNTGELFF

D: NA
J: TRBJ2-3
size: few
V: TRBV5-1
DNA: TGCGCCAGCAGCGCGCGGGTCTTAGATACGCAGTATTTT
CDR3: CASSARVLDTQYF

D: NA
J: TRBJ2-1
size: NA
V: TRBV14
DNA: TGTGCCAGCAGCGCCCACCTTGAGCAGTTCTTC
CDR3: CASSAHLEQFF

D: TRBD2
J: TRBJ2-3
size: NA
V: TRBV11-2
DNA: TGTGCCAGCAGCCGAGATCACCGCGGGAGGGGATATACGCAGTATTTT
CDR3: CASSRDHRGRGYTQYF

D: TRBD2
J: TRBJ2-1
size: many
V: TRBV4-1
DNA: TGCGCCAGCAGCCATGCCCTCATGGGACTACCCATCAATGAGCAGTTCTTC
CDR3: CASSHALMGLPINEQFF

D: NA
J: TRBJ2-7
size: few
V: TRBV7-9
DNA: TGTGCCAGCAGCTTAGTGTCCGGATCCAACGAGCAGTACTTC
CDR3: CASSLVSGSNEQYF

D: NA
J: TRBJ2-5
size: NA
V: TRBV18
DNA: TGTGCCAGCTCAGCGAACAGGGCGCAAGAGACCCAGTACTTC
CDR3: CASSANRAQETQYF

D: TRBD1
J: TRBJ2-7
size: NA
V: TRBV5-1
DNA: TGCGCCAGCAGCTTGGCATCGGACAGGGTAGTTAACGAGCAGTACTTC
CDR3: CASSLASDRVVNEQYF

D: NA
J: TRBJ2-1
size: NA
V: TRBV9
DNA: TGTGCCAGCAGCCCCCACGTGGGTTTCCTAGAGCAGTTCTTC
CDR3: CASSPHVGFLEQFF

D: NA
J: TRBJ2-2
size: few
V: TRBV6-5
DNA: TGTGCCAGCAGTTACTCGAGACCAGCCGGGGAGCTGTTTTTT
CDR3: CASSYSRPAGELFF

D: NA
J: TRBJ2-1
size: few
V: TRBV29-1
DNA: TGCAGCGTTAGGGGGGACAATGAGCAGTTCTTC
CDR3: CSVRGDNEQFF

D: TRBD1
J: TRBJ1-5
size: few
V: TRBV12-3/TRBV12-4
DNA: TGTGCCAGCAGCCCCGGGACAGGGAGTATGTCGGCCCAGCATTTT
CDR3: CASSPGTGSMSAQHF

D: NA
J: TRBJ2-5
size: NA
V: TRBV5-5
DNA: TGTGCCAGCAGCGTGGGGATTTGGGAGACCCAGTACTTC
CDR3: CASSVGIWETQYF

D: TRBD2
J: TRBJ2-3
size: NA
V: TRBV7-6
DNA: TGTGCCAGCAGCCGGACACCGGGACTAGCGGGAGAATGGGGCACAGATACGCAGTATTTT
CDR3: CASSRTPGLAGEWGTDTQYF

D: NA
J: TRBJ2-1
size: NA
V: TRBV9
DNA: TGTGCCAGCGGGTTCTGCAATGAGCAGTTCTTC
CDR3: CASGFCNEQFF

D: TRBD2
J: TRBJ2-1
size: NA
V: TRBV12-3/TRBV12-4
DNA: TGTGCCAGCAGTTTCCGCGGCGGGAGAGCCCACAATGAGCAGTTCTTC
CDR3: CASSFRGGRAHNEQFF

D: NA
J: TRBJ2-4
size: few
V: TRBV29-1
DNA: TGCAGCGGGACAGACCTAGCCAAAAACATTCAGTACTTC
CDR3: CSGTDLAKNIQYF

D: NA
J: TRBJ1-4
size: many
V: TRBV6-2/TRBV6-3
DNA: TGTGCCAGCAGCCTGATTGGACCGAATGAAAAACTGTTTTTT
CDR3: CASSLIGPNEKLFF

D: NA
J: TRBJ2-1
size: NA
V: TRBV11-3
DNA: TGTGCCAGCAGCTTAAACAGTCGAGGCTCCTACAATGAGCAGTTCTTC
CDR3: CASSLNSRGSYNEQFF

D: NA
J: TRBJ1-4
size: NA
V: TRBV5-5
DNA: TGTGCCAGCAGCTTGGAGATAGGGCGGATTGAAAAACTGTTTTTT
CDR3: CASSLEIGRIEKLFF

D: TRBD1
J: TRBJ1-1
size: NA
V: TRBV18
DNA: TGTGCCAGCTCCCGACAGGGGGCGGAGTTGGCTGAAGCTTTCTTT
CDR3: CASSRQGAELAEAFF

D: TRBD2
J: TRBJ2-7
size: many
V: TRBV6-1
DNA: TGTGCCAGCAGCCCGACTAGCGGGAGGCCCTACGAGCAGTACTTC
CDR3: CASSPTSGRPYEQYF

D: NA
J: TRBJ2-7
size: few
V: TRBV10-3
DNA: TGTGCCATCAGTGAGTATGGGACTTATACCTACGAGCAGTACTTC
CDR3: CAISEYGTYTYEQYF

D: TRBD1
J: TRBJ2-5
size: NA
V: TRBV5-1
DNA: TGCGCCAGCAGCCGCGACGCCCTTTACAGGGGGCCTCAAGAGACCCAGTACTTC
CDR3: CASSRDALYRGPQETQYF

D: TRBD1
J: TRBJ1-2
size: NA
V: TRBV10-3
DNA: TGTGCCATCAGTGATGGGACAGGATATGGCTACACCTTC
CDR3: CAISDGTGYGYTF

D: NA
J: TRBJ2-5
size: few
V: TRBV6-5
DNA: TGTGCCAGCAGTTCCATATCAGCAAGAGAGACCCAGTACTTC
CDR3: CASSSISARETQYF

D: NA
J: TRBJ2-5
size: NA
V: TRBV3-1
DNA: TGTGCCAGCAGCCAAGTAGCGGCTAGCGTTCAAGAGACCCAGTACTTC
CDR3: CASSQVAASVQETQYF